The T cell receptor (beta chain) under discussion was sequenced for a study of cytomegalovirus exposure and HLA in healthy donors (dated by TCRdb to 2016 to 2017). Context from the whole study: According to an earlier analysis of 587 of the donors, about 190 million T cells yielded 90 million to 130 million unique TCR beta sequences and about 280 Gb of sequence data. An early release covering approximately 600 HLA-typed donors comprised about 300 gigabases of sequencing data and about 90 million unique TCR sequences. Of the roughly 390 genotyped donors, approximately 80% fell in the genetic ancestry cluster associated with self-reported Caucasian donors. The aim of the study was to test whether cataloging public T cell receptors could identify signatures of past pathogen exposure. The T cell repertoires of roughly 660 subjects were profiled by immunosequencing and related to cytomegalovirus serostatus. A separate validation cohort of roughly 130 different subjects was used in addition to the roughly 670-subject first cohort. High-throughput TCR immunosequencing, statistical association of individual TCRs with disease status, and machine learning were combined to predict cytomegalovirus infection status. To study patterns of TCR occurrence, a later analysis re-analyzed previously published TCR beta repertoires from 600 to 750 donors and added high-resolution HLA genotyping. Rather than using new phenotypic data, the later analysis identified candidate immune exposures from TCR beta sequences and from how often those sequences occurred across donors. An earlier analysis of around 580 of the donors used high-throughput TCR beta sequencing to judge whether each TCR beta V gene segment behaved as functional or pseudogenic. Alongside the repertoire data, information on donor age, sex, ethnicity and CMV serostatus was compiled. A later genetic analysis used genome-wide SNP genotypes for about three fifths of the 666 donors, treating that subset as a discovery cohort. Every discovery cohort repertoire had been produced on one sequencing platform. HLA typing covered class I and class II loci at four-digit resolution. Typing coverage differed by locus: A, B, C, DRB1 and DQB1 were typed in roughly 620-630 donors, DQA1 in 500 to 550, DPA1 in around 610, and DPB1 in 450 to 490. Roughly 5 DR-DQ haplotypes were handled as single units for association and clustering, since linkage in the cohort was strong. Among about 400 genotyped donors of the cohort, an average of around 240,000 unique TCR beta nucleotide sequences was sequenced per donor, of which about 19% were non-productive. What the work shows at the level of the full study, not this receptor alone: Immune exposure information for the cohort was limited to CMV serostatus. The classifier was reported to diagnose cytomegalovirus status with high specificity and sensitivity in both the original cohort and the validation cohort. In a later analysis, the rate of TCR association differed among HLA loci, with DRB1 alleles having the most associated TCRs and HLA-C alleles having the fewest. In the study, around 150 TCR beta chains were listed as associated with cytomegalovirus. In a later analysis, about 17,000 TCR beta sequences were associated with specific HLA alleles at a false discovery rate of 0.05. A cluster of highly shared sequence variants was judged likely to represent a technical artifact of the sequencing pipeline. In a later analysis, HLA-associated TCR beta chains showed more clonal expansion and lower generation probabilities than non-associated chains that were equally common. Several of the top co-occurrence clusters appeared to be linked to parvovirus B19, influenza, CMV and Epstein-Barr virus, according to a later analysis. Because HLA typing was unavailable for some donors at each locus, only the typed subset was used in association tests. According to a later analysis, most CMV-associated TCR beta chains appeared to be HLA-restricted, and the HLA associations seemed to be driven largely by CMV exposure. Correlated functional status among segregating V segments might be attributable to linkage disequilibrium, but an unknown experimental factor could not be ruled out. Fewer than 20 rarely observed V segments, including chromosome 9 orphons, were excluded from the earlier analysis of almost 600 of the donors because counts were too low. A later genetic analysis associated a missense DCLRE1C variant with V-gene and J-gene trimming of TCR beta chains, and an independent cohort replicated the association. Across donors, most TCR sequences were observed very rarely, whereas some public TCRs were present in many individuals. A further reported finding was that TCR beta sequences accurately predicted the HLA-A and HLA-B alleles for most subjects in the first cohort. Presence/absence analyses assumed roughly uniform sequencing depth across donors, an assumption that may not hold. In vitro tests confirmed that a few of the cytomegalovirus-associated TCR beta chains recognize cytomegalovirus antigens. A later genetic analysis reported fewer N-insertions in productive TCRs among donors in an Asian-associated ancestry cluster than the roughly 700-donor mean. An earlier analysis of approximately 500 of the donors showed that most TCR beta V segments appeared in productive rearrangements either about 87% or about 30% of the time, which broadly matched IMGT annotations. Only TCR beta chains were sequenced in this cohort, and the absence of alpha or paired-chain data limited detectable features. Because the 87-base-pair reads could not distinguish some IMGT-functional V segments, including TRBV6-2 and TRBV6-3, those segments were excluded. Strong co-occurrence of HLA alleles, especially DR and DQ, made assigning TCR associations to individual alleles difficult. The authors suggested that the approach could potentially be extended to other disease states and immunological phenotypes.

In total, roughly 670 healthy bone marrow donors made up the cohort. All cohort members were sampled while nominally healthy, although unrecorded immune exposures were likely present. The donor was CMV seropositive and was included in the group of about 290 seropositive cohort members. A peripheral blood sample was collected from each donor, and TCR beta sequencing was performed on peripheral blood mononuclear cells. The Qiagen DNeasy Blood Extraction Kit was used to extract genomic DNA from the blood cell samples. Library preparation employed the immunoSEQ multiplex PCR assay. For the multiplex PCR, a mixture combining 60 forward primers for TCR Vbeta segments and 13 reverse primers for TCR Jbeta segments was used. The CDR3 region of rearranged TCR beta genes was amplified from genomic DNA by a multiplex PCR assay. On the Illumina HiSeq System, the amplified TCR beta libraries were sequenced as 87-base-pair reads. On the authors' methods: A later analysis counted approximately 84 million unique TCR beta chains across the 650 to 700 repertoires, and some 11 million of these chains were shared by at least two donors. To remove PCR and sequencing errors, raw reads were error-corrected and collapsed into unique sequences using a nearest-neighbor algorithm that merged closely related sequences. Alignment of CDR3 sequences to IMGT reference sequences was used to assign V, D and J gene segments. For a sequence to be retained, at least a six-nucleotide match to both a V gene segment and a J gene segment was required. A rearrangement was called productive if the CDR3 had no stop codons and remained in frame with V and J, and every other rearrangement was called non-productive. CDR3 was defined according to IMGT convention as the region running from the second conserved V-encoded cysteine to the conserved J-encoded phenylalanine. In an earlier analysis of around 540 of the donors, sequences lacking an unambiguous match to a single V gene segment were excluded. An earlier analysis of 550 to 650 of the donors classified V segments as functional when productive rearrangements were above 56.7% and as segregating when the standard deviation between donors was above 5%. A statistical classification framework was developed to diagnose cytomegalovirus status using the catalog of TCR beta chain sequences. In a later analysis, V and J genes were assigned by comparing TCR nucleotide sequences against IMGT/GENE-DB human TR gene sequences. In a later analysis, CDR3 sequences and most-parsimonious VDJ recombination scenarios were assigned using the TCRdist pipeline. In a later analysis, each TCR beta chain was defined by its CDR3 amino acid sequence together with its V-gene family, and reads lacking a unique V-gene family were excluded. A later analysis removed roughly 590 highly shared, low-generation-probability nucleotide sequences to deal with suspected cross-contamination and a sequencing artifact. In a later analysis, a clonal expansion index for each public chain was calculated from normalized within-repertoire ranks of inferred template counts. Generation probabilities in a later analysis came from a VDJ recombination model fitted to out-of-frame rearrangements, and those results were checked against IGoR. In a later analysis, TCR-TCR, TCR-HLA and TCR-CMV co-occurrence was scored with hypergeometric tests, and a repertoire-size bias correction was applied to TCR pairs. To estimate false discovery rates, a later analysis permuted the HLA or CMV assignments 20 times. In a later analysis, co-occurring TCRs were grouped with DBSCAN, and TCRdist sequence similarity was added when clustering was performed within HLA-allele-positive subsets. Repertoires with fewer than 30,000 or more than 120,000 public chains were left out of co-occurrence clustering, as were five repertoires with anomalous nucleotide sharing. The table was pulled from immuneACCESS by TCRdb, which kept in-frame rearrangements only. Such tables lose some clones; where checked, under half of the loss comes from unresolved V genes, and the rest has no known cause. That table gives V, J and clone size, and the DNA gave D and trimming. This sample holds about 140,000 clones; around four fifths were observed only once. The top ten constitute 9% to 10% of the sample.

On this clone itself: What antigen it recognizes has not been identified. No base quality information exists; no much larger clone differs at one position.

There are 14 amino acids in the CDR3, from cysteine to phenylalanine inclusive. The CDR3 DNA has 42 bases and is translated from base 1. The CDR1 and CDR2 encoded by the germline V gene are MRHNA and SNTAGT. V is reduced by 8 bases and J by 2 bases, leaving a spacing of 12 bases between them. The chain joins TRBV6-4 to TRBJ2-2, with the D gene too uncertain to name. Specimen: PBMCs. The TCR was taken from a woman aged 55-70 years in good health and CMV-seropositive. The bases are TGTGCCAGCCGCCACGCACAAAACACCGGGGAGCTGTTTTTT. The translation is CASRHAQNTGELFF.